The following is a TCR beta chain sequence with its context. Its antigen is as yet unknown. V shed 6 bases and J 3 bases; nucleotides not matched to a gene: 4. The CDR3 has 13 residues. Looked up from germline, CDR1 is MNHNS and CDR2 is SASEGT. The sample comes from a study of PD-1 blockade in classical Hodgkin lymphoma. Findings and limits, study-wide: Reasons behind the repertoire differences stay unclear, perhaps disease activity or earlier therapy. Complete responders had baseline diversity similar to newly diagnosed patients.

Only in-frame clones appear in the TCRdb table, and some are missing; sequencing was by immunoSEQ multiplex PCR. The data hold tens of thousands of clones, with 71% observed a single time. Patients all relapsed after autologous stem cell transplantation, and there was variation in brentuximab vedotin exposure. The V gene is TRBV6-1, the J gene TRBJ1-2, with TRBD1 matching over 7 bases. Source: peripheral blood mononuclear cells (PBMCs), taken at baseline. This TCR came from a human donor with classical Hodgkin lymphoma. The chain's CDR3 is CASRLTGDYGYTF. The CDR3 DNA reads as TGTGCCAGCAGACTAACAGGGGACTATGGCTACACCTTC.